One and the same sample provided the 8 T cell receptor beta chains below, sequenced in a study of molecular identifiers for immune sequencing clone quantification. TCRdb reprocessed the PCR reads with MiXCR, giving one entry per CDR3 protein. The data contain just under 65,000 distinct CDR3 sequences, about a sixth of them singletons. Input material: naive CD8+ T cells from blood, with Jurkat cell RNA spiked in. Subset defined: FACS-sorted CD8+CD4-CCR7+CD45RA+ naive T cells. These receptors all come from a human donor in good health. Some libraries in this study had Jurkat cell RNA spiked in.

Here the CDR3 DNA reads TGTGCCACCAGTGACCCGGACGGAGACAATGAGCAGTTCTTC. Amino acids: CATSDPDGDNEQFF. The chain couples TRBV24-1 to TRBJ2-1; no clear D. The length of the CDR3 is 14 residues. CDR1 is KGHDR and CDR2 is SFDVKD in the germline V gene. The V end lost 4 bases, the J end lost 5 bases, and 11 bases lay between the germline ends.

Many counts were recorded for this clonotype. The chain couples TRBV20-1 to TRBJ1-4; D gene unclear. CDR3 length: 16 amino acids. Trimming shortened V by 0 bases and J by 0 bases, and 11 bases separated the two germline ends. Germline CDR1 DFQATT, CDR2 SNEGSKA (reference sequence). The CDR3 sequence is CSARDFGPTTNEKLFF. CDR3 sequence (DNA): TGCAGTGCTAGAGATTTTGGACCGACAACTAATGAAAAACTGTTTTTT.

This clonotype was recorded only once. This may come from a read error, since a much larger clone is one base off. The chain joins TRBV19 to TRBJ2-7; 8 bases map to TRBD2. CDR3 size: 15 residues. V lost 4 bases and J lost 4; bases outside the gene matches: 9. Per the germline V gene, CDR1 is LNHDA and CDR2 is SQIVND (reference sequence). For the CDR3, the DNA is TGTGCCAGTAGTAAACAGCGGGAGTACGGTTACGAGCAGTACTTC. As protein: CASSKQREYGYEQYF.

The V call is TRBV11-3, the J call TRBJ1-6, with D possibly matching TRBD1 (6 bases). The ends were cut back, 5 bases at V and 8 bases at J, with 22 bases in the middle. This CDR3 has 17 amino acids. The germline V gene encodes CDR1 SGHNT and CDR2 YENEEA. The CDR3 here is CASSTRPRRTDYSPLHF. As DNA, the CDR3 is TGTGCCAGCAGCACACGACCCCGAAGGACAGACTATTCACCCCTCCACTTT. Together with reference TRBV11-3 and TRBJ1-6, the CDR3 gives the full variable domain: EAGVVQSPRYKIIEKKQPVAFWCNPISGHNTLYWYLQNLGQGPELLIRYENEEAVDDSQLPKDRFSAERLKGVDSTLKIQPAELGDSAVYLCASSTRPRRTDYSPLHFGNGTRLTVT.

Comments on this clonotype: A much larger clone sits a single nucleotide away, making a read error possible. The chain has TRBV27 and TRBJ1-6, with D maybe TRBD1 (5 bases). This CDR3 region has 15 residues. Germline values: CDR1 MNHEY, CDR2 SMNVEV (reference sequence). CDR3 residues: CASSLQGTYHSPLHF. The DNA for the CDR3 is TGTGCCAGCAGCCTACAAGGGACCTATCATTCACCCCTCCACTTT.

Many counts were recorded for this clonotype. This rearrangement joins TRBV3-1 to TRBJ2-4; TRBD1 aligns across 8 bases. J was trimmed by 6 bases and V by 4 bases; bases with no gene match: 11. The CDR3 is 16 amino acids. Per germline, CDR1 LGHDT and CDR2 YNNKEL (reference sequence). The CDR3 DNA reads TGTGCCAGCAGCCCAACTCAGGGGGCGCGGAGAAACATTCAGTACTTC. Protein product: CASSPTQGARRNIQYF.

This clonotype was observed at least ten times. The chain joins TRBV7-8 to TRBJ1-5; 7 bases map to TRBD1. The CDR3 is 16 amino acids. V dropped 7 bases and J dropped 0; count of bases not matched to a gene: 9. The germline gives CDR1 SGHVS, CDR2 FQNEAQ. The CDR3: CASKLGQSNSNQPQHF. CDR3 DNA sequence: TGTGCCAGCAAATTGGGACAGAGTAATAGCAATCAGCCCCAGCATTTT. The complete variable domain, with remaining parts taken from reference TRBV7-8 and TRBJ1-5, reads GAGVSQSPRYKVAKRGQDVALRCDPISGHVSLFWYQQALGQGPEFLTYFQNEAQLDKSGLPSDRFFAERPEGSVSTLKIQRTQQEDSAVYLCASKLGQSNSNQPQHFGDGTRLSIL.

This clonotype occurred many times. The CDR3 nucleotides are TGCGCCAGCAGTTGGCTAGCGGCCCCCCAAGAGACCCAGTACTTC. It specifies CASSWLAAPQETQYF. J is TRBJ2-5 and V is TRBV4-1; 7 bases are a match to TRBD2. This CDR3 has 15 amino acids. The germline V gene encodes CDR1 MGHRA and CDR2 YSYEKL. The trim removed 6 bases at V and 1 base at J, leaving 8 bases unmatched.